These 24 T cell receptor beta chains came from one sample sequenced in a study of blood T cell repertoires in COVID-19. The method was immunoSEQ multiplex PCR; TCRdb's version includes in-frame clones alone and lacks a portion of them. The profile shows roughly 200,000 clones, about 81% of them singletons. Sequencing was done on a sample of peripheral blood. Receptors were obtained from a woman aged 55-70 years with COVID-19, enrolled during active disease.

This rearrangement joins TRBV5-1 to TRBJ1-2; a possible D gene is TRBD1 (5 bases). The CDR3 consists of 15 residues. V was cut by 0 bases and J by 14 bases, with 23 bases left in between. The germline V gene has CDR1 SGHRS and CDR2 YFSETQ. The CDR3: CASSLALGQGIVRTF. CDR3 in DNA: TGCGCCAGCAGCTTGGCGTTAGGACAAGGGATCGTGAGGACCTTC. Full variable domain (remainder filled in from reference TRBV5-1 and TRBJ1-2): KAGVTQTPRYLIKTRGQQVTLSCSPISGHRSVSWYQQTPGQGLQFLFEYFSETQRNKGNFPGRFSGRQFSNSRSEMNVSTLELGDSALYLCASSLALGQGIVRTFGSGTRLTVV.

The chain combines TRBV5-8 with TRBJ1-2, with D unresolved. V was shortened by 4 bases and J by 4 bases, with 5 bases between the two germline ends. The V gene's germline CDR1 is SGHTS and CDR2 YDEGEE. This CDR3 region has 11 residues. This CDR3 is CASSASYGYTF. CDR3 DNA: TGTGCCAGCAGCGCGAGCTATGGCTACACCTTC.

Only one count was recorded for this clone. V gene TRBV9 combines with J gene TRBJ2-2, with 9 positions matching TRBD1. V shed 0 bases and J 6 bases; nucleotides not matched to a gene: 0. This CDR3 is built from 14 residues. CDR1 and CDR2 (germline): SGDLS, YYNGEE. CDR3 sequence: CASSVGQGAGELFF. CDR3 bases: TGTGCCAGCAGCGTAGGACAGGGGGCCGGGGAGCTGTTTTTT.

The V gene is TRBV5-8, the J gene TRBJ1-3, with TRBD1 matching over 7 bases. The V gene's germline CDR1 is SGHTS and CDR2 YDEGEE. J was trimmed by 2 bases and V by 3 bases; bases with no gene match: 5. The CDR3 sequence is 15 residues long. CDR3 in amino acids: CASSSFRGTGNTIYF. CDR3 coding DNA: TGTGCCAGCAGCTCCTTCAGGGGGACTGGAAACACCATATATTTT. Together with reference TRBV5-8 and TRBJ1-3, the CDR3 gives the full variable domain: EAGVTQSPTHLIKTRGQQATLRCSPISGHTSVYWYQQALGLGLQFLLWYDEGEERNRGNFPPRFSGRQFPNYSSELNVNALELEDSALYLCASSSFRGTGNTIYFGEGSWLTVV.

This chain links TRBV28 with TRBJ2-4; the D gene is possibly TRBD1 (6 bases). Per the germline V gene, CDR1 is MDHEN and CDR2 is SYDVKM. Trimming stripped 7 bases from V and 0 bases from J, with 16 bases between. The CDR3 extends over 16 amino acids. The CDR3 sequence is CASIERGSGAKNIQYF. The CDR3 region has the DNA TGTGCCAGCATAGAAAGGGGGAGTGGAGCCAAAAACATTCAGTACTTC.

The V gene is TRBV19, the J gene TRBJ2-1; the match to TRBD1 covers 9 bases. V dropped 4 bases and J dropped 7; count of bases not matched to a gene: 8. The CDR3 contains 15 residues. CDR1 is LNHDA and CDR2 is SQIVND in the germline V gene (reference sequence). CDR3 bases: TGTGCCAGTAGTACTGCCAGGACAGGGGAGAATGAGCAGTTCTTC. Amino acid sequence: CASSTARTGENEQFF.

The chain has TRBV4-1 and TRBJ2-2, with D unresolved. Deletions cut 0 bases from V and 5 bases from J, with 10 bases between. The CDR3 runs 15 residues. The germline gives CDR1 MGHRA, CDR2 YSYEKL. CDR3 nucleotides: TGCGCCAGCAGCCAAGATTGGGCCACGACCGGGGAGCTGTTTTTT. Translation gives CASSQDWATTGELFF.

The chain combines TRBV5-1 with TRBJ1-1; 7 positions agree with TRBD1. Germline CDR1 reads SGHRS; CDR2 reads YFSETQ. The CDR3 is 15 amino acids. V gave up 4 bases and J gave up 2 bases; unmatched junction bases: 8. The CDR3 bases are TGCGCCAGCAGCCAGGGACAGCGGATAAACACTGAAGCTTTCTTT. It codes for CASSQGQRINTEAFF.

The chain joins TRBV19 to TRBJ2-1; a possible D gene is TRBD1 (6 bases). The CDR3 is made up of 19 amino acids. V shed 5 bases and J shed 3 bases, with 26 bases lying between them. Germline CDR1 LNHDA, CDR2 SQIVND (reference sequence). In DNA form, the CDR3 reads TGTGCCAGTAGTGCCCGACAAGTTGGAACAGGGAACCTCTACAATGAGCAGTTCTTC. It is translated as CASSARQVGTGNLYNEQFF.

V gene TRBV3-1 (or the pseudogene TRBV3-2) combines with J gene TRBJ2-2; 9 bases line up with TRBD1. V dropped 4 bases and J dropped 3; count of bases not matched to a gene: 3. Germline values: CDR1 LGHDT, CDR2 YNNKEL (reference sequence). The length of the CDR3 is 15 residues. CDR3 residues: CASSLRTGDTGELFF. CDR3 coding DNA: TGTGCCAGCAGCCTCAGGACAGGGGACACCGGGGAGCTGTTTTTT.

This chain joins TRBV27 and TRBJ2-7; 8 bases align to TRBD1. Germline trimming cut 7 bases from V and 1 base from J; bases unmatched to any gene: 6. The CDR3 contains 14 residues. CDR1 MNHEY and CDR2 SMNVEV come from the germline V gene (reference sequence). DNA of the CDR3: TGTGCCAGCAAGTCAGGGGGCAATTCCTACGAGCAGTACGTC. Amino acids: CASKSGGNSYEQYV.

This rearrangement joins TRBV5-1 to TRBJ2-7; 8 bases line up with TRBD1. The CDR3 totals 14 residues. V trimming: 1 base; J trimming: 3 bases; junction bases outside the gene matches: 3. Germline CDR1 reads SGHRS; CDR2 reads YFSETQ. The CDR3 reads CASSLTGGNYEQYF. The CDR3 DNA is TGCGCCAGCAGCTTGACAGGGGGGAACTACGAGCAGTACTTC.

This chain links TRBV5-4 with TRBJ2-3; D gene unclear. Germline V gives CDR1 SGHNT, CDR2 YYREEE (reference sequence). The CDR3 covers 15 residues. Trimming took off 2 bases at V and 0 bases at J, with 10 bases between the two ends. The CDR3 region is CASSFDSLSTDTQYF. The CDR3 DNA sequence: TGTGCCAGCAGCTTTGACTCCCTGAGCACAGATACGCAGTATTTT. The full variable domain, with the rest looked up from reference TRBV5-4 and TRBJ2-3, is ETGVTQSPTHLIKTRGQQVTLRCSSQSGHNTVSWYQQALGQGPQFIFQYYREEENGRGNFPPRFSGLQFPNYSSELNVNALELDDSALYLCASSFDSLSTDTQYFGPGTRLTVL.

This chain links TRBV11-2 with TRBJ1-5; TRBD1 might be the D (5 bases). The germline V gene encodes CDR1 SGHAT and CDR2 FQNNGV. V lost 4 bases, J lost 4 bases, and 8 bases lay in between. CDR3 length equals 13 residues. The CDR3 region has the DNA TGTGCCAGCAGCTCCGCAGGGAATCAGCCCCAGCATTTT. It codes for CASSSAGNQPQHF.

This chain links TRBV7-2 with TRBJ2-5; no firm D call. The V and J ends lost 1 base and 2 bases respectively, with 8 bases between them. This CDR3 has 14 residues. Germline CDR1 is SGHTA and CDR2 is FQGNSA. CDR3 in DNA: TGTGCCAGCAGCTTAGACGGCAGGCAAGAGACCCAGTACTTC. Residues: CASSLDGRQETQYF.

The chain links TRBV9 to TRBJ1-1; D gene ambiguous. Germline assignment: CDR1 SGDLS and CDR2 YYNGEE. Trimming took off 5 bases at V and 0 bases at J, with 17 bases between the two ends. This CDR3 has 16 amino acids. The CDR3 protein is CASRMLGGPMNTEAFF. The CDR3 DNA sequence: TGTGCCAGCAGGATGCTGGGCGGGCCTATGAACACTGAAGCTTTCTTT.

V and J are TRBV5-1 and TRBJ2-3; 8 bases fit TRBD2. Germline assignment: CDR1 SGHRS and CDR2 YFSETQ. The length of the CDR3 is 17 residues. V was pared by 2 bases and J by 0 bases, with 8 bases of the junction left unmatched. The CDR3 DNA reads TGCGCCAGCAGCTTCCTGCCTATAGCGGGGAGCACAGATACGCAGTATTTT. Protein: CASSFLPIAGSTDTQYF.

The genes are TRBV4-3 and TRBJ2-4, with TRBD1 matching 7 bases. Per the germline V gene, CDR1 is LGHNA and CDR2 is YSLEER. Losses at the gene ends were 1 base for V and 8 bases for J; bases not matched to a gene: 8. The CDR3 is made up of 15 amino acids. The CDR3 region is CASSQGGTGADIQYF. CDR3 bases: TGCGCCAGCAGCCAAGGGGGAACAGGGGCTGACATTCAGTACTTC.

This chain uses TRBV7-2 with TRBJ2-5; tentatively, D is TRBD1 (5 bases). The germline CDR1 and CDR2 sequences are SGHTA and FQGNSA. This CDR3 spans 15 amino acids. V was pared by 5 bases and J by 2 bases, with 15 bases between. DNA for the CDR3: TGTGCCAGCAGCGAGCGACAGCCCGGTCAAGAGACCCAGTACTTC. It is translated as CASSERQPGQETQYF.

This clone was detected a few times. The chain couples TRBV27 to TRBJ1-1; 7 bases agree with TRBD1. J lost 6 bases, V lost 6 bases, and 13 bases had no gene match. The CDR3 has 15 amino acids. The germline V gene encodes CDR1 MNHEY and CDR2 SMNVEV (reference sequence). The CDR3 DNA reads TGTGCCAGCAGCCAAGTACCTGCAGGGGGATCTGAAGCTTTCTTT. It is translated as CASSQVPAGGSEAFF.

This clone was detected once. This chain's CDR3 is CASSLAPRGNEQYF. Here the CDR3 DNA reads TGTGCCAGCAGCTTAGCACCACGGGGGAACGAGCAGTACTTC. The rearrangement links TRBV7-2 to TRBJ2-7; maybe TRBD2 (6 bases). The germline CDR1 and CDR2 sequences are SGHTA and FQGNSA. CDR3 size: 14 residues. V was cut by 0 bases and J by 5 bases, with 11 bases left in between.

This clone was found many times. The chain carries TRBV2 and TRBJ1-2; D unresolved. CDR3 length equals 14 residues. V was trimmed by 6 bases and J by 4 bases, leaving 15 bases between them. CDR1 SNHLY and CDR2 FYNNEI come from the germline V gene. CDR3 in amino acids: CASREAGQSYGYTF. The CDR3 bases are TGTGCCAGCAGGGAGGCCGGGCAGAGCTATGGCTACACCTTC.

The chain combines TRBV19 with TRBJ1-1, with D uncertain. Trimming stripped 7 bases from V and 3 bases from J, with 6 bases between. The CDR3 is made up of 11 amino acids. In germline, CDR1 is LNHDA, CDR2 SQIVND (reference sequence). The CDR3 spells CASTLHTEAFF. As DNA, the CDR3 is TGTGCCAGTACCCTCCACACTGAAGCTTTCTTT.

The V call is TRBV19, the J call TRBJ2-2; no clear D. Germline V gene sequence: CDR1 LNHDA, CDR2 SQIVND (reference sequence). Between the trimmed V and J ends, which lost 5 bases and 2 bases, there was a span of 6 bases. This CDR3 is built from 13 residues. The CDR3 DNA follows: TGTGCCAGTAGTGACTTCAACACCGGGGAGCTGTTTTTT. Protein: CASSDFNTGELFF.